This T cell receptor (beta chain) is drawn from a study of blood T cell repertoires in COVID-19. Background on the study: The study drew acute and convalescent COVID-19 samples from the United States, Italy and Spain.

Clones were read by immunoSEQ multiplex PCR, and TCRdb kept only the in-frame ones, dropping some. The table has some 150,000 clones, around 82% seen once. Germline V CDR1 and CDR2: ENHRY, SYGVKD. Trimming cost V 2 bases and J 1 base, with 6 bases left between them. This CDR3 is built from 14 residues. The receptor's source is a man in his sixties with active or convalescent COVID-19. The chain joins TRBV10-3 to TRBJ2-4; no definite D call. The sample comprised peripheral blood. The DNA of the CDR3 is TGTGCCATCAGTGAGCCCGGGGCCAAAAACATTCAGTACTTC. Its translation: CAISEPGAKNIQYF.